The present entry profiles one TCR beta chain with its context. As for the donors, each was a healthy bone marrow donor. This sample stems from a study of cytomegalovirus exposure and HLA in healthy donors. CDR1 and CDR2 from the germline V gene are SEHNR and FQNEAQ (reference sequence). This CDR3 region has 13 residues. V was pared by 5 bases and J by 4 bases, with 5 bases of the junction left unmatched. PCR involved 60 Vbeta and 13 Jbeta primers. Using immunoSEQ multiplex PCR, the repertoire was profiled, and TCRdb retains in-frame clones only, with some absent. The table records over 120,000 clones, around 78% of them present only once.

This receptor was obtained from a woman aged 18-29 years in good health and CMV-seropositive. J is TRBJ2-7 and V is TRBV7-9, with 7 nucleotides matching TRBD1. The sample consisted of PBMCs. The CDR3 spells CASSRQGRYEQYF. The CDR3 nucleotides read TGTGCCAGCAGCAGACAGGGAAGGTACGAGCAGTACTTC.